This TCR beta chain was recovered during a study of human T cells and chemical hapten exposure. The time point denotes: patch test 3, about 24 weeks after DPC sensitization. The sample's treatment: therapeutic diphenylcyclopropenone sensitization with weekly scalp DPC. TCRdb re-analysed the RACE reads in MiXCR, keeping a single row per CDR3 protein. In the table there are about 82,000 distinct CDR3 sequences, over 10% of which are singletons. Germline CDR1 is SQVTM and CDR2 is ANQGSEA. This CDR3 region has 11 residues. The V end was cut by 6 bases, the J end by 4 bases, with 9 bases between. The V call is TRBV29-1, the J call TRBJ2-5; either TRBD1 or TRBD2 may fit D (5 bases each). The TCR originated in a woman aged 50 to 60 with alopecia areata. Some clones in this sample may be carry-over from other donors' samples. The starting material was whole blood, obtained in connection with sensitization to the hapten diphenylcyclopropenone (DPC). The CDR3 DNA follows: TGCAGCGTCGGGACCTCAGAGACCCAGTACTTC. Its translation: CSVGTSETQYF.